Listed here are 17 T cell receptor beta chains from one sample, sequenced in a study of T cell responses to AZD1222 COVID-19 vaccine (dated by TCRdb to 2020 to 2023). Library preparation was by the immunoSEQ multiplex PCR assay. TCRdb stores this immuneACCESS table with in-frame sequences only. Part of the clones is absent; in the studies checked, under half of the shortfall reflects unresolved V genes, and no reason is known for the rest. The sample profile shows about 49,000 clones; roughly 80% of them were found once. The ten largest clones take up roughly 6.6% of the sample. The time point tag for this specimen amounts to: baseline before first vaccination. The sample here was peripheral blood, taken on day 0 of AZD1222 vaccination. These TCRs come from an adult in good health.

The chain carries TRBV28 and TRBJ1-5; TRBD1 might be the D (6 bases). Deletions cut 10 bases from V and 4 bases from J, with 11 bases between. CDR3 size: 12 residues. From germline, CDR1 is MDHEN and CDR2 SYDVKM. CDR3 in amino acids: CATRGANQPQHF. The CDR3 DNA is TGTGCCACCCGGGGGGCTAATCAGCCCCAGCATTTT. The entire variable domain, with the rest obtained from reference TRBV28 and TRBJ1-5, is as follows: DVKVTQSSRYLVKRTGEKVFLECVQDMDHENMFWYRQDPGLGLRLIYFSYDVKMKEKGDIPEGYSVSREKKERFSLILESASTNQTSMYLCATRGANQPQHFGDGTRLSIL.

The V call is TRBV19, the J call TRBJ2-6; no firm D call. V was shortened by 3 bases and J by 0 bases, with 9 bases between the two germline ends. The CDR3 covers 16 residues. Germline V gene lookup returns CDR1 LNHDA and CDR2 SQIVND (reference sequence). CDR3 sequence reads: CASSMQAFSGANVLTF. As DNA, the CDR3 is TGTGCCAGTAGTATGCAGGCCTTCTCTGGGGCCAACGTCCTGACTTTC. Based on the CDR3 plus reference TRBV19 and TRBJ2-6, the full variable domain is DGGITQSPKYLFRKEGQNVTLSCEQNLNHDAMYWYRQDPGQGLRLIYYSQIVNDFQKGDIAEGYSVSREKKESFPLTVTSAQKNPTAFYLCASSMQAFSGANVLTFGAGSRLTVL.

This chain joins TRBV7-9 and TRBJ2-5, with D unresolved. CDR1 SEHNR and CDR2 FQNEAQ come from the germline V gene (reference sequence). This CDR3 spans 14 amino acids. V was cut by 3 bases and J by 2 bases, with 10 bases left in between. The CDR3 here is CASSLGNLQETQYF. The CDR3 DNA reads TGTGCCAGCAGCTTGGGAAACCTACAAGAGACCCAGTACTTC.

V is TRBV27 and J is TRBJ1-6; 9 positions match TRBD1. In germline, CDR1 is MNHEY, CDR2 SMNVEV (reference sequence). The V gene end was trimmed by 8 bases and the J gene end by 5 bases; junction bases not matched to a gene: 1. The CDR3 extends over 13 amino acids. The CDR3 nucleotides are TGTGCCAGCCGGGACAGGGATAATTCACCCCTCCACTTT. Amino acid sequence: CASRDRDNSPLHF.

The chain joins TRBV5-1 to TRBJ1-3; 7 bases fit TRBD1. Trimming took 2 bases from V and 4 from J; bases not matched to a gene: 6. This CDR3 is built from 15 residues. Germline V gene data show CDR1 as SGHRS and CDR2 as YFSETQ. CDR3: CASSLWDSQGNTIYF. The CDR3, as DNA: TGCGCCAGCAGCTTATGGGACAGCCAAGGAAACACCATATATTTT.

J is TRBJ2-2 and V is TRBV5-5; D gene uncertain. Germline CDR1 reads SGHKS; CDR2 reads YYEKEE (reference sequence). This CDR3 has 16 residues. Trimming left V 0 bases short and J 0 bases short, with 9 bases between. The CDR3 reads CASSLGPTTNTGELFF. The CDR3 DNA reads TGTGCCAGCAGCTTGGGACCTACTACGAACACCGGGGAGCTGTTTTTT.

CDR3 nucleotides: TGTGCCAGCTCACCAAGGCTAGCGGGAGAGACCCAGTACTTC. Translating it yields CASSPRLAGETQYF. The rearrangement uses TRBV18 and TRBJ2-5; 8 bases are a match to TRBD2. Germline V CDR1 and CDR2: KGHSH, LQKENI. This CDR3 spans 14 amino acids. The J segment lost 4 bases and the V segment lost 2 bases, leaving 3 bases of the junction unmatched.

CDR3 coding DNA: TGTGCCAGCAGCTTAGCGCTGGGTTCACCCCTCCACTTT. Translation gives CASSLALGSPLHF. V and J are TRBV7-8 and TRBJ1-6; D is ambiguous. Germline loops: CDR1 SGHVS, CDR2 FQNEAQ. V was clipped by 0 bases and J by 9 bases, with 6 bases between them. The length of the CDR3 is 13 residues.

The chain carries TRBV7-2 and TRBJ1-5, with D possibly TRBD1 on 5 matching bases. CDR1 and CDR2 from the germline V gene are SGHTA and FQGNSA. Trimming removed 2 bases from V and 2 bases from J, with 10 bases in between. The CDR3 length is 15 residues. In DNA form, the CDR3 reads TGTGCCAGCAGCTTAAGTGGCAGGGGCAATCAGCCCCAGCATTTT. The encoded protein is CASSLSGRGNQPQHF.

J is TRBJ2-1 and V is TRBV9; 10 nucleotides agree with TRBD2. Germline V gene lookup returns CDR1 SGDLS and CDR2 YYNGEE. The CDR3 extends over 15 amino acids. With 1 base clipped from V and 3 bases from J, the junction kept 1 base outside the gene matches. The CDR3 here is CASSVTSGNYNEQFF. The CDR3, as DNA: TGTGCCAGCAGCGTAACTAGCGGGAACTACAATGAGCAGTTCTTC.

V is TRBV27 and J is TRBJ2-7; D uncertain. The V gene's germline CDR1 is MNHEY and CDR2 SMNVEV (reference sequence). The CDR3 length is 15 residues. Deletions cut 4 bases from V and 4 bases from J, with 17 bases between. Here the CDR3 reads CASSSDPGRPYEQYF. DNA of the CDR3: TGTGCCAGCAGTTCGGACCCGGGCCGTCCGTACGAGCAGTACTTC.

This clone was seen just once. The chain joins TRBV2 to TRBJ2-7; no reliable D call. This CDR3 is built from 12 residues. Germline CDR1 is SNHLY and CDR2 is FYNNEI. V gave up 4 bases and J gave up 5 bases, with 9 bases separating them. As DNA, the CDR3 is TGTGCCAGCAGTGTTCTCGGACACGAGCAGTACGTC. Residues: CASSVLGHEQYV.

The chain is built from TRBV6-5 and TRBJ1-6; weak D call: TRBD1 (5 bases). Deletions cut 5 bases from V and 7 bases from J, with 15 bases between. Per germline, CDR1 MNHEY and CDR2 SVGAGI. CDR3 length: 15 residues. The CDR3 is CASSPTGTANSPLHF. The DNA of the CDR3 is TGTGCCAGCAGTCCTACCGGGACTGCAAATTCACCCCTCCACTTT.

J is TRBJ1-2 and V is TRBV7-2; D perhaps matches TRBD1 (5 bases). Deletions cut 3 bases from V and 6 bases from J, with 8 bases between. Germline CDR1 reads SGHTA; CDR2 reads FQGNSA. This CDR3 comprises 12 residues. The CDR3 loop reads CASSFGGNGYTF. In nucleotides, the CDR3 is TGTGCCAGCAGCTTCGGGGGAAATGGCTACACCTTC.

The rearrangement uses TRBV19 and TRBJ2-2; 7 bases align to TRBD1. Germline V gene data show CDR1 as LNHDA and CDR2 as SQIVND (reference sequence). The CDR3 consists of 15 residues. The V gene end was trimmed by 5 bases and the J gene end by 1 base; junction bases not matched to a gene: 4. CDR3 sequence reads: CASSPGQLNTGELFF. In DNA form, the CDR3 reads TGTGCCAGTAGTCCGGGACAGCTGAACACCGGGGAGCTGTTTTTT.

The chain couples TRBV19 to TRBJ1-5, with D unresolved. V gave up 3 bases and J gave up 1 base, with 4 bases separating them. This CDR3 has 13 residues. Germline assignment: CDR1 LNHDA and CDR2 SQIVND (reference sequence). CDR3 loop: CASSMGSNQPQHF. The CDR3 nucleotides read TGTGCCAGTAGTATGGGCAGCAATCAGCCCCAGCATTTT.

The CDR3 is CASSLGSTGIIGTEAFF. CDR3 DNA sequence: TGCGCCAGCAGCTTGGGAAGTACAGGGATCATTGGCACTGAAGCTTTCTTT. The chain is built from TRBV5-1 and TRBJ1-1; tentatively, D is TRBD1 (6 bases). V dropped 0 bases and J dropped 4 bases, with 19 bases sitting between them. In germline, CDR1 is SGHRS, CDR2 YFSETQ. The CDR3 is 17 residues long.